These 6 T cell receptor beta chains were sequenced from one sample in a study of cytomegalovirus exposure and HLA in healthy donors. The PCR made use of 60 Vbeta and 13 Jbeta primers. Measured with immunoSEQ multiplex PCR; TCRdb has only the in-frame clones, and not every one. The top ten hold almost 4% of the sample, which has 250,000 to 350,000 clones, roughly 85% seen once. The sequencing sample was made of PBMCs. These receptors all stem from a man in his forties in good health and CMV-seropositive.

The chain combines TRBV5-1 with TRBJ2-3, with TRBD2 as a possible D gene (6 bases). This CDR3 spans 14 amino acids. V was pared by 4 bases and J by 1 base, with 10 bases between. Per the germline V gene, CDR1 is SGHRS and CDR2 is YFSETQ. The CDR3 DNA sequence: TGCGCCAGCAGCACCTTAGCGGGCACAGATACGCAGTATTTT. Its translation is CASSTLAGTDTQYF.

The chain employs TRBV28 and TRBJ2-7; D is uncertain. V was shortened by 2 bases and J by 7 bases, with 6 bases between the two germline ends. Per the germline V gene, CDR1 is MDHEN and CDR2 is SYDVKM. The CDR3 spans 11 residues. The CDR3: CASSLPSEQYF. In DNA form, the CDR3 reads TGTGCCAGCAGTTTACCGAGTGAGCAGTACTTC.

As concerns this clone: Other DNA variants within this sample encode the same CDR3. The DNA for the CDR3 is TGTGCCAGTAATAGCGGCACTTACAATGAGCAGTTCTTC. This sequence encodes CASNSGTYNEQFF. This sequence joins TRBV19 and TRBJ2-1; D is perhaps TRBD2 (6 bases). The CDR3 has 13 residues. V lost 7 bases and J lost 4, with 11 bases in between. In germline, CDR1 is LNHDA, CDR2 SQIVND (reference sequence). The complete variable domain, with remaining parts taken from reference TRBV19 and TRBJ2-1, reads DGGITQSPKYLFRKEGQNVTLSCEQNLNHDAMYWYRQDPGQGLRLIYYSQIVNDFQKGDIAEGYSVSREKKESFPLTVTSAQKNPTAFYLCASNSGTYNEQFFGPGTRLTVL.

The V gene is TRBV30, the J gene TRBJ2-7; 7 nucleotides match TRBD1. Per the germline V gene, CDR1 is GTSNPN and CDR2 is SVGIG (reference sequence). J was trimmed by 3 bases and V by 4 bases; bases with no gene match: 3. The CDR3 length is 12 residues. CDR3 DNA sequence: TGTGCCTGGACTAACAGGGGCTACGAGCAGTACTTC. Protein product: CAWTNRGYEQYF.

CDR3 in DNA: TGTGCCAGCAGTGTAAACCAGGATTCCTACGACGAGCAGTACTTC. This gives the protein CASSVNQDSYDEQYF. This chain uses TRBV2 with TRBJ2-7, with unresolved D. The CDR3 has 15 amino acids. V lost 4 bases and J 5 bases, leaving 18 bases between the germline ends. The germline gives CDR1 SNHLY, CDR2 FYNNEI.

The chain joins TRBV4-3 to TRBJ2-3; D unclear. This CDR3 is built from 13 residues. CDR1 LGHNA and CDR2 YSLEER come from the germline V gene. V dropped 3 bases and J dropped 3 bases, with 7 bases sitting between them. The CDR3 loop reads CASSHRRTDTQYF. DNA for the CDR3: TGCGCCAGCAGCCACCGGAGAACAGATACGCAGTATTTT.